The T cell receptor beta chain under discussion was sequenced for a study of long-term antiretroviral therapy in people with HIV. Study-level findings and limits: At every time point, clones expanded before ART dominated the repertoire. HIV repertoires spanned narrower CDR3 length ranges than controls.

The germline V gene encodes CDR1 GTSNPN and CDR2 SVGIG (reference sequence). The CDR3 extends over 12 amino acids. With 6 bases removed from V and 7 bases from J, the gap between germline ends came to 12 bases. Every participant gave one or more pre-ART and two or more post-ART PBMC samples. Treatment of all HIV participants took place in the United States. This clone was observed a single time. The antigen remains undetermined. This was the immunoSEQ v3.0 assay at survey level. Data came from immunoSEQ multiplex PCR; TCRdb stores just in-frame clones and leaves some out. The sample records more than 15,000 clones, about 81% being singletons.

V gene TRBV30 combines with J gene TRBJ2-2, with D possibly being TRBD1 (5 bases). This receptor was identified in a man aged 18 to 30 with HIV. The sample was unsorted PBMCs, taken 0.3 years after starting antiretroviral therapy. CDR3: CACHLGVGELFF. The CDR3 DNA reads as TGTGCCTGCCACCTAGGGGTCGGGGAGCTGTTTTTT. Supplemented by reference TRBV30 and TRBJ2-2, the full variable domain reads SQTIHQWPATLVQPVGSPLSLECTVEGTSNPNLYWYRQAAGRGLQLLFYSVGIGQISSEVPQNLSASRPQDRQFILSSKKLLLSDSGFYLCACHLGVGELFFGEGSRLTVL.